The T cell receptor beta chain under discussion was sequenced for a study of OX40 agonist ivuxolimab in advanced cancers. Study-wide background: Treatment received earlier with anti-PD-1, anti-PD-L1 or anti-CTLA-4 agents was allowed, and under 50% had some. General study results and limits: At 0.1 to 3.0 mg/kg, clonal expansion of CD4+ and CD8+ blood T cells had occurred by week 6.

In its sample, this clone was seen once. The antigen remains undetermined. Using immunoSEQ multiplex PCR, the repertoire was profiled, and TCRdb retains in-frame clones only, with some absent. The table includes approximately 83,000 clones, roughly 80% detected once. The CDR3 is 15 amino acids. The junction had 7 bases not matched to a gene; V was cut back by 7 bases and J by 4 bases. Germline V CDR1 and CDR2: SGHAT, FQDESV (reference sequence). V is TRBV11-1 and J is TRBJ2-7; 13 bases align to TRBD2. The source was CD4+ or CD8+ T cells sorted from blood, collected in a trial of the OX40 agonist ivuxolimab. This receptor was identified in an adult with an advanced solid tumor such as melanoma, head and neck, liver or kidney cancer. Here the CDR3 reads CASTEGTSGKYEQYF. For the CDR3, the DNA is TGTGCCAGCACCGAGGGGACTAGCGGGAAGTACGAGCAGTACTTC.